This section outlines one T cell receptor (beta chain) sequence together with its context. With V trimmed by 7 bases and J by 4 bases, 5 bases remained unmatched. Germline V lookup: CDR1 SGHRS, CDR2 YFSETQ. The CDR3 spans 14 residues. This entry belongs to a study of response to subunit inactivated influenza vaccine. Each CDR3 protein is one row after TCRdb ran MiXCR on the RT-PCR reads. Here the sample spans 500,000 to 700,000 distinct CDR3 sequences, under 30% being singletons. These data were also reused for a study on T cells expressing NK-cell markers. That paper adds: 5'RACE template switching with UMIs produced the TCR beta cDNA. Investigators obtained TCR beta repertoires from sorted CD3+CD56+NKG2C+, CD3+CD56+NKG2C- and CD3+CD56-NKG2C+ T cells.

The clonotype comes from a man aged 50 or older who received an inactivated influenza vaccine. The sequencing used CD4+ T cells sorted from PBMCs, collected 12 days after vaccination. This chain joins TRBV5-1 and TRBJ2-6; 7 bases line up with TRBD2. As DNA, the CDR3 is TGCGCCAGCGTGGGGGGGAACGGGGCCAACGTCCTGACTTTC. Amino acid sequence: CASVGGNGANVLTF.